This T cell receptor beta chain is from a study of technical replicates of blood from a few donors. TCRdb's table, derived via immunoSEQ multiplex PCR, lists solely in-frame clones and lacks some. This sample yields about 95,000 clones, of which 85% to 95% are seen a single time; 0.34% belongs to the top ten. Sample: T cells isolated from PBMCs. The sequence was collected from a human donor in good health.

Here the CDR3 reads CSVEGLGGTDYNEQFF. The CDR3 bases are TGCAGCGTTGAAGGTCTGGGGGGAACGGACTACAATGAGCAGTTCTTC. This chain uses TRBV29-1 with TRBJ2-1; maybe TRBD2 (6 bases). Trimming took off 1 base at V and 3 bases at J, with 16 bases between the two ends. Germline V CDR1 and CDR2: SQVTM, ANQGSEA. This CDR3 has 16 residues.